This T cell receptor (beta chain) was observed in a study of blood T cells in healthy people across ages. In the study overall: Roughly one uniquely barcoded beta molecule per two T cells was captured. Study-level findings and limits: Any changes in expanded clonotypes were possibly confounded, as donor CMV status remained unknown.

This clonotype was seen more than once but under ten times. What it binds is unknown. Together with a sample-barcoded 5' primer, a J-beta primer mix was included in a second PCR lasting about 7 to 11 cycles. One entry per CDR3 protein results from TCRdb running MiXCR on the 5' RACE reads. The top ten clones hold 2% to 2.5% of a sample with roughly 2 million distinct CDR3 sequences, around half of them seen once. Germline V gene data show CDR1 as MNHEY and CDR2 as SVGAGI. This CDR3 contains 17 residues. Trimming took off 0 bases at V and 2 bases at J, with 15 bases between the two ends. Sequencing input: blood. The clonotype originates from a woman in her forties in good health. V and J are TRBV6-5 and TRBJ2-3; a possible D gene is TRBD2 (6 bases). The CDR3 DNA sequence: TGTGCCAGCAGTTACTCGCCACTAGCAGATTTCACAGATACGCAGTATTTT. Its protein is CASSYSPLADFTDTQYF.